The clone carrying this T cell receptor beta chain was seen more than once but under ten times. Its matching antigen is unknown. This record comes from a study of T cell repertoires in cytomegalovirus infection. A single record per CDR3 protein comes from TCRdb applying MiXCR to the reads. Of roughly 500,000 distinct CDR3 sequences detected, 33% appear once; the ten largest clones hold about a sixth. The receptor was derived from a human donor in good health (CMV status not recorded). Some clones in this sample may be carry-over from other donors' samples. The source material was cultured PBMCs, sampled from culture after CMV antigen stimulation.

The CDR3 loop is CASSSGTEHSPLHF. The DNA of the CDR3 is TGTGCCAGCAGCTCCGGGACAGAACATTCACCCCTCCACTTT. J is TRBJ1-6 and V is TRBV12-3 or TRBV12-4; TRBD1 matches at 7 bases. This CDR3 has 14 residues. V lost 6 bases and J lost 8; bases outside the gene matches: 7.